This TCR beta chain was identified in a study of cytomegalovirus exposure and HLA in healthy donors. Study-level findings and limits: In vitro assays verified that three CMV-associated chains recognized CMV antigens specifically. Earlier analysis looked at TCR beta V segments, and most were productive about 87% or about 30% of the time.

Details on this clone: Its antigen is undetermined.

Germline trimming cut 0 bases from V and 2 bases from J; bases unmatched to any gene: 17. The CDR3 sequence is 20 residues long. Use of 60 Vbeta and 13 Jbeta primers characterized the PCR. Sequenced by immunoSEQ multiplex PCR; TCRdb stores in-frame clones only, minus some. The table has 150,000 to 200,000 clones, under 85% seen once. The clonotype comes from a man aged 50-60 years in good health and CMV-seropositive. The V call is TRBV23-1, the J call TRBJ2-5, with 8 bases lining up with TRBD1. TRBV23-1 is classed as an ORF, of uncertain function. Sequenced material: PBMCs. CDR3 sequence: CASSQSLLAPQGGLQETQYF. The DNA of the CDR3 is TGCGCCAGCAGTCAATCTCTATTGGCCCCACAGGGGGGATTGCAAGAGACCCAGTACTTC.